This paragraph covers one TCR beta chain sequence. Its antigen remains unknown. This sample was taken from a study of blood T cells in healthy people across ages. Study-wide findings and caveats: Aged donors had fewer naive CD4+ cells and lower diversity than long-lived donors.

Germline CDR1 reads SGDLS; CDR2 reads YYNGEE. V was pared by 4 bases and J by 3 bases, with 14 bases between. The CDR3 totals 14 residues. Isolated per sample were at least 6 million PBMCs. Together with a sample-barcoded 5' primer, a J-beta primer mix was included in a second PCR lasting about 7 to 11 cycles. Each cDNA molecule received a tag from a template-switch adaptor that had 12 random nucleotides. TCRdb reanalysed the 5' RACE reads using MiXCR and keeps one entry per CDR3 protein. The table shows around 1,700,000 distinct CDR3 sequences, with roughly 27% occurring only once. This TCR derives from a woman in her twenties or thirties in good health. The chain has TRBV9 and TRBJ2-7; weak D call: TRBD1 (6 bases). Sequenced sample: blood. As DNA, the CDR3 is TGTGCCAGCAGCTTCCGGGACACAGACTACGAGCAGTACTTC. Amino acid sequence: CASSFRDTDYEQYF.